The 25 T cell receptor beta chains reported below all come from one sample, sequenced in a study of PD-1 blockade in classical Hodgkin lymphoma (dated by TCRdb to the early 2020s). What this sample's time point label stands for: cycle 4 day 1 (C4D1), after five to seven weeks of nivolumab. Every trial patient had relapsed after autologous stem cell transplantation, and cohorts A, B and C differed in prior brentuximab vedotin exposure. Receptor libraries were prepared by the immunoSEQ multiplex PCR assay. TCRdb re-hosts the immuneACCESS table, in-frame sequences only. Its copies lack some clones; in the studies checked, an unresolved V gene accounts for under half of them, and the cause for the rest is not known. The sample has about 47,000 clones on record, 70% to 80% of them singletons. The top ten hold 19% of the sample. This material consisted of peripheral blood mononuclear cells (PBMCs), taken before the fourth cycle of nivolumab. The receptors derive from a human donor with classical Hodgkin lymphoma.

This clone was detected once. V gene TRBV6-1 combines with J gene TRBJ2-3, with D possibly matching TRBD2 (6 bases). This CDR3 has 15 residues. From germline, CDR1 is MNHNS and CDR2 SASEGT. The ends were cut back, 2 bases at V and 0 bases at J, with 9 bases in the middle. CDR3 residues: CASSELAGSTDTQYF. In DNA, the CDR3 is TGTGCCAGCAGTGAATTGGCGGGGAGCACAGATACGCAGTATTTT.

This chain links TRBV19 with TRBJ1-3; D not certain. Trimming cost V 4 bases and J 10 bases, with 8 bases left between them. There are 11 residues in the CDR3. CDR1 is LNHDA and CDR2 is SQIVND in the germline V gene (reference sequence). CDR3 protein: CASSTDRTIYF. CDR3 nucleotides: TGTGCCAGTAGTACCGATCGGACCATATATTTT.

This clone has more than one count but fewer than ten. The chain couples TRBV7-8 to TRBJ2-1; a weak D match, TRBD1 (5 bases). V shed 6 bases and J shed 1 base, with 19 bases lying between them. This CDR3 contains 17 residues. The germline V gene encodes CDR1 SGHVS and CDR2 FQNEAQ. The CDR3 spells CASSLLLTGGSYNEQFF. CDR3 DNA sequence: TGTGCCAGCAGTCTCCTCCTTACAGGTGGGTCCTACAATGAGCAGTTCTTC.

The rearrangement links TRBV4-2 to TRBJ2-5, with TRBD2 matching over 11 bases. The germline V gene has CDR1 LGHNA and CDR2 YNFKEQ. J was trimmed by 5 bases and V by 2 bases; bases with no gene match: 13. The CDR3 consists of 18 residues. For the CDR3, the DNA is TGTGCCAGCAGCCAACTATTTGCGGCTAGCGGGGGGCGGGAGACCCAGTACTTC. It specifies CASSQLFAASGGRETQYF.

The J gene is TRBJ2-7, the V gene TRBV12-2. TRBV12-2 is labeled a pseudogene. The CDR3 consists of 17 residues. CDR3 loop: CASRLASWKGPPYEQYF. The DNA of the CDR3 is TGTGCAAGTCGCTTAGCGTCTTGGAAGGGTCCACCCTACGAGCAGTACTTC.

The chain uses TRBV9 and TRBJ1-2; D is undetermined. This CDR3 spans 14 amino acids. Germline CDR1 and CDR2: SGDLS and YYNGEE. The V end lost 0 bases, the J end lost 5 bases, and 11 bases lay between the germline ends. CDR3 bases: TGTGCCAGCAGCGTAGCGGACGGTTCATATGGCTACACCTTC. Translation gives CASSVADGSYGYTF.

CDR3 DNA: TGTGCCAGCAGCTTACTGCGGGGGACTGGGGAGCTGTTTTTT. Translating it yields CASSLLRGTGELFF. The chain recombines TRBV7-2 with TRBJ2-2, with TRBD2 identical over 7 bases. Trimming removed 2 bases from V and 8 bases from J; junction bases left unmatched: 5. This CDR3 region has 14 residues. CDR1 SGHTA and CDR2 FQGNSA come from the germline V gene. The whole variable domain, filled in from reference TRBV7-2 and TRBJ2-2, reads GAGVSQSPSNKVTEKGKDVELRCDPISGHTALYWYRQSLGQGLEFLIYFQGNSAPDKSGLPSDRFSAERTGGSVSTLTIQRTQQEDSAVYLCASSLLRGTGELFFGEGSRLTVL.

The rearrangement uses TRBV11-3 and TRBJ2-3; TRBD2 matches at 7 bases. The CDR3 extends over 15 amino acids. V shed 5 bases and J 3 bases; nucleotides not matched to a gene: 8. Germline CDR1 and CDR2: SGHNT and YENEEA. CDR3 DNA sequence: TGTGCCAGCAGCCCGAGGACTAGAACAACAGATACGCAGTATTTT. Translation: CASSPRTRTTDTQYF. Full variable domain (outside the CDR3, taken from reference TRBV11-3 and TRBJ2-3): EAGVVQSPRYKIIEKKQPVAFWCNPISGHNTLYWYLQNLGQGPELLIRYENEEAVDDSQLPKDRFSAERLKGVDSTLKIQPAELGDSAVYLCASSPRTRTTDTQYFGPGTRLTVL.

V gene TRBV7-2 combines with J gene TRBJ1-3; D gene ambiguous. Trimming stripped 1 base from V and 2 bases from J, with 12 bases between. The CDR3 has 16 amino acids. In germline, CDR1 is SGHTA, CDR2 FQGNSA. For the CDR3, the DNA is TGTGCCAGCAGCTTAGGGTCTCAAGTGACTGGAAACACCATATATTTT. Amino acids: CASSLGSQVTGNTIYF.

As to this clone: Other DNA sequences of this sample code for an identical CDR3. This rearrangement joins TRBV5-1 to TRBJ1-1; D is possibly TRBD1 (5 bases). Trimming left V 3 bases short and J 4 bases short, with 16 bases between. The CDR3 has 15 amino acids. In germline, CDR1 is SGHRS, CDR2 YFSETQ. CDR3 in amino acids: CASSSTPSGVTEAFF. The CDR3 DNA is TGCGCCAGCAGCTCGACACCCTCGGGGGTCACTGAAGCTTTCTTT.

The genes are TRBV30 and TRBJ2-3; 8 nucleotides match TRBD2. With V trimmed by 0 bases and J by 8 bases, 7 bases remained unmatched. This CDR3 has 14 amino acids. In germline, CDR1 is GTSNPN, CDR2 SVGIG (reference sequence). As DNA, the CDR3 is TGTGCCTGGAGTGTTTCGGGGGGGCAGGGTACGCAGTATTTT. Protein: CAWSVSGGQGTQYF.

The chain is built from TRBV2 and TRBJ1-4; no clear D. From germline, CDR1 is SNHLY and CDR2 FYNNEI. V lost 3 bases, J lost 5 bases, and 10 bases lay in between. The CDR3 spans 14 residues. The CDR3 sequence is CASSEQALNEKLFF. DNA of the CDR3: TGTGCCAGCAGTGAGCAAGCCCTGAATGAAAAACTGTTTTTT.

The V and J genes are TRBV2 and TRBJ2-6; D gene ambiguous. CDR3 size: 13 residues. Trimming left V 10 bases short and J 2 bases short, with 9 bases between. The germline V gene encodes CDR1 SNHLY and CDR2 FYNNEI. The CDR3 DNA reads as TGTGCCACACTTGGGGCTGGGGCCAACGTCCTGACTTTC. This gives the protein CATLGAGANVLTF. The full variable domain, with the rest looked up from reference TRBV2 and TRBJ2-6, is EPEVTQTPSHQVTQMGQEVILRCVPISNHLYFYWYRQILGQKVEFLVSFYNNEISEKSEIFDDQFSVERPDGSNFTLKIRSTKLEDSAMYFCATLGAGANVLTFGAGSRLTVL.

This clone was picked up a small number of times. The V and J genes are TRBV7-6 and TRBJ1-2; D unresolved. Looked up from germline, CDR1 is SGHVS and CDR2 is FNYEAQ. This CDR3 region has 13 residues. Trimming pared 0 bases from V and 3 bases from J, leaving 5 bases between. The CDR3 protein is CASSLAEDYGYTF. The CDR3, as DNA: TGTGCCAGCAGCTTAGCCGAGGACTATGGCTACACCTTC.

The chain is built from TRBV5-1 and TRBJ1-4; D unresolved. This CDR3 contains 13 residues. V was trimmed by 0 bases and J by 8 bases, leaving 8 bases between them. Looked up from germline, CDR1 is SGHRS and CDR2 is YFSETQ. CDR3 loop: CASSLGAQEKLFF. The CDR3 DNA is TGCGCCAGCAGCTTGGGGGCGCAAGAAAAACTGTTTTTT. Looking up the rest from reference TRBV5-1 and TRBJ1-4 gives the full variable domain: KAGVTQTPRYLIKTRGQQVTLSCSPISGHRSVSWYQQTPGQGLQFLFEYFSETQRNKGNFPGRFSGRQFSNSRSEMNVSTLELGDSALYLCASSLGAQEKLFFGSGTQLSVL.

The CDR3 sequence: CASSYSSGAGNTIYF. The CDR3 DNA reads TGTGCCAGCAGTTACTCGTCCGGGGCTGGAAACACCATATATTTT. The rearrangement joins TRBV6-5 to TRBJ1-3; no firm D call. CDR3 length: 15 residues. Germline V gene lookup returns CDR1 MNHEY and CDR2 SVGAGI. Trimming pared 0 bases from V and 2 bases from J, leaving 8 bases between.

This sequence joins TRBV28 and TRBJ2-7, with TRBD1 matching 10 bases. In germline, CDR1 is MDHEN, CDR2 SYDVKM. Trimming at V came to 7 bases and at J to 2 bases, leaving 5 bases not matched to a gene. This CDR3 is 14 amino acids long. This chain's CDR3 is CASISGQGAYEQYF. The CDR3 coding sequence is TGTGCCAGCATTTCAGGACAGGGGGCCTACGAGCAGTACTTC. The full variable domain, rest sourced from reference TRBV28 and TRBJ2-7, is DVKVTQSSRYLVKRTGEKVFLECVQDMDHENMFWYRQDPGLGLRLIYFSYDVKMKEKGDIPEGYSVSREKKERFSLILESASTNQTSMYLCASISGQGAYEQYFGPGTRLTVT.

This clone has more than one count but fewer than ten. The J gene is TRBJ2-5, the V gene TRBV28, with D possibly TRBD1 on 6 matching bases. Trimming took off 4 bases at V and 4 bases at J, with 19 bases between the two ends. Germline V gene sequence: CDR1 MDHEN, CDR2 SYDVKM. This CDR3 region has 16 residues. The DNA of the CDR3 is TGTGCCAGCAGTTCAGGCCCAGGGGTCGGTGGAGAGACCCAGTACTTC. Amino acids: CASSSGPGVGGETQYF.

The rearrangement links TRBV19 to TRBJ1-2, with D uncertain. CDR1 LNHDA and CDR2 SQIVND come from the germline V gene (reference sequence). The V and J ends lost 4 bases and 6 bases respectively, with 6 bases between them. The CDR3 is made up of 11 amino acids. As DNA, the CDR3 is TGTGCCAGTAGTACCGGTGATGGCTACACCTTC. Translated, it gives CASSTGDGYTF.

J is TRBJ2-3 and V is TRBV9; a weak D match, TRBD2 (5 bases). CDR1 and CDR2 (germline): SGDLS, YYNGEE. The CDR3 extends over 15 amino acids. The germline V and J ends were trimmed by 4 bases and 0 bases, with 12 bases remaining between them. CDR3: CASSSGLRSTDTQYF. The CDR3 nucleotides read TGTGCCAGCAGCTCCGGACTCCGTAGCACAGATACGCAGTATTTT.

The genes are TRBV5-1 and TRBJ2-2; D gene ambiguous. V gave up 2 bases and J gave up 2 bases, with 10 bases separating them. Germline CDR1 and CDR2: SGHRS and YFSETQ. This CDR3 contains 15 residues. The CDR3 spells CASSLKTSNTGELFF. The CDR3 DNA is TGCGCCAGCAGCTTAAAGACCAGCAACACCGGGGAGCTGTTTTTT. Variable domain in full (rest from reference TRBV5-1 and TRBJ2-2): KAGVTQTPRYLIKTRGQQVTLSCSPISGHRSVSWYQQTPGQGLQFLFEYFSETQRNKGNFPGRFSGRQFSNSRSEMNVSTLELGDSALYLCASSLKTSNTGELFFGEGSRLTVL.

Here the CDR3 reads CAWSAGGGLRSPLHF. DNA of the CDR3: TGTGCCTGGAGTGCCGGGGGGGGGTTACGGTCACCCCTCCACTTT. The V and J genes are TRBV30 and TRBJ1-6; D possibly corresponds to TRBD1 (5 bases). Trimming left V 1 base short and J 10 bases short, with 17 bases between. The V gene's germline CDR1 is GTSNPN and CDR2 SVGIG (reference sequence). There are 15 residues in the CDR3.

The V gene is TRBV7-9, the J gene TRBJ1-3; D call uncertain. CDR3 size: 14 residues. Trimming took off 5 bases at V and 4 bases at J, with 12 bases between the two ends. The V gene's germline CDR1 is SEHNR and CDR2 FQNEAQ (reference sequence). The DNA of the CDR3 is TGTGCCAGCAGCATAACGGGTATCGGAAACACCATATATTTT. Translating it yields CASSITGIGNTIYF.

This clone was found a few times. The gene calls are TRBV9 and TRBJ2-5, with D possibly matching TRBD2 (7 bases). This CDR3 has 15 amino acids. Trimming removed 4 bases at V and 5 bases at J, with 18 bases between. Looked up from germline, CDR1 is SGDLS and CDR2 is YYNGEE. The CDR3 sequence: CASSTRGANGETQYF. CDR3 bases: TGTGCCAGCAGCACCCGGGGGGCCAACGGGGAGACCCAGTACTTC. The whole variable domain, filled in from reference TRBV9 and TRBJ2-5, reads DSGVTQTPKHLITATGQRVTLRCSPRSGDLSVYWYQQSLDQGLQFLIQYYNGEERAKGNILERFSAQQFPDLHSELNLSSLELGDSALYFCASSTRGANGETQYFGPGTRLLVL.

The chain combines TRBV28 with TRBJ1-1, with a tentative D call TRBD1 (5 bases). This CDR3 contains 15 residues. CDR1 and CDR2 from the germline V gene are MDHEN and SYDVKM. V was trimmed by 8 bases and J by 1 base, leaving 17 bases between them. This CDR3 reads CASPPRRGRNTEAFF. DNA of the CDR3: TGTGCCAGCCCCCCCCGGCGGGGACGGAACACTGAAGCTTTCTTT.